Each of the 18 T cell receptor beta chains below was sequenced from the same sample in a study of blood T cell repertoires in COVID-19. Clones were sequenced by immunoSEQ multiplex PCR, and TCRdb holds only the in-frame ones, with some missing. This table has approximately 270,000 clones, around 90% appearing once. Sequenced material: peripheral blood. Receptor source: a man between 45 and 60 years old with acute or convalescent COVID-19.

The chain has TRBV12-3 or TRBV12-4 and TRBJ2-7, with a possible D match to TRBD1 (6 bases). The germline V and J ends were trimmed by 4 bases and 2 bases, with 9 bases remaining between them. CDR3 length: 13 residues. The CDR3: CASSSTGPYEQYF. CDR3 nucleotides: TGTGCCAGCAGTTCGACAGGTCCCTACGAGCAGTACTTC.

The CDR3 DNA is TGTGCCAGCAGTTTACGTCCACTAGTTTTGAACACTGAAGCTTTCTTT. Its translation: CASSLRPLVLNTEAFF. The chain joins TRBV27 to TRBJ1-1; no definite D call. V lost 2 bases and J lost 0, with 13 bases in between. Germline V gene sequence: CDR1 MNHEY, CDR2 SMNVEV (reference sequence). This CDR3 has 16 amino acids.

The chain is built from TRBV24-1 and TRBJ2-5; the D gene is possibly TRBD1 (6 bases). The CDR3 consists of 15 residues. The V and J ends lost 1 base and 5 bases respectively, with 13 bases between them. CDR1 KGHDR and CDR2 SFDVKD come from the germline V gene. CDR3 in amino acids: CATSDLRGQGETQYF. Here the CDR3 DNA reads TGTGCCACCAGTGATTTACGAGGGCAGGGGGAGACCCAGTACTTC.

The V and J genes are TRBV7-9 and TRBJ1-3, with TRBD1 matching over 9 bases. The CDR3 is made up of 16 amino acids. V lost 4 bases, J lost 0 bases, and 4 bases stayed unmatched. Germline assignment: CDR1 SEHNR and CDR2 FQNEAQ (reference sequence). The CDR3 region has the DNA TGTGCCAGCAGCTCGGGACAGGGAAGCTCTGGAAACACCATATATTTT. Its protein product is CASSSGQGSSGNTIYF.

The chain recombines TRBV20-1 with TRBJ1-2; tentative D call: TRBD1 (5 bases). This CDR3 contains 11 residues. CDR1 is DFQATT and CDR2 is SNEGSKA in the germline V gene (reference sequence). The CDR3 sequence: CTGGDNYGYTF. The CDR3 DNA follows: TGCACCGGGGGAGACAACTATGGCTACACCTTC.

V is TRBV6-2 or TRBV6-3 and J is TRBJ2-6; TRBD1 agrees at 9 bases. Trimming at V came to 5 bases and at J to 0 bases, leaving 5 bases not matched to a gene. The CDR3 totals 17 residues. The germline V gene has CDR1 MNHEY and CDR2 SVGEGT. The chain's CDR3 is CASSGTGRDSGANVLTF. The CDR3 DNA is TGTGCCAGCAGTGGGACAGGGCGAGACTCTGGGGCCAACGTCCTGACTTTC.

The DNA for the CDR3 is TGCGCCAGCAGCCAAGGGACTAGCCAACTCAATGAGCAGTTCTTC. Its translation: CASSQGTSQLNEQFF. J is TRBJ2-1 and V is TRBV4-1, with 8 bases that match TRBD2. Unmatched junction bases numbered 5, after V lost 1 base and J lost 6 bases. Germline-derived CDR1 and CDR2 are MGHRA and YSYEKL. The CDR3 contains 15 residues.

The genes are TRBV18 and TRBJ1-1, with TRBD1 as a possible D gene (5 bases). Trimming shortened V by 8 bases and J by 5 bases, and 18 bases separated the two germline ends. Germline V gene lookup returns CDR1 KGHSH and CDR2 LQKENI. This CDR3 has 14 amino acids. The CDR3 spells CASTGGAGGTEAFF. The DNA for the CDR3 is TGTGCCAGCACCGGAGGGGCGGGTGGTACTGAAGCTTTCTTT.

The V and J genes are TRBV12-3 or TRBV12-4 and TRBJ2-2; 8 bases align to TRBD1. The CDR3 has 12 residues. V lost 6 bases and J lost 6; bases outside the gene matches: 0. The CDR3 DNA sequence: TGTGCCAGCAGACAGGGGGCCGGGGAGCTGTTTTTT. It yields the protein CASRQGAGELFF.

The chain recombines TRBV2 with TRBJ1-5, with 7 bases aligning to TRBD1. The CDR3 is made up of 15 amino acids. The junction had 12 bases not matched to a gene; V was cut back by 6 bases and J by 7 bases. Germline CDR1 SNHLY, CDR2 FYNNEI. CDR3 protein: CASRSGGQGGQPQHF. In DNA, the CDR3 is TGTGCCAGCAGGAGTGGAGGGCAAGGGGGCCAGCCCCAGCATTTT.

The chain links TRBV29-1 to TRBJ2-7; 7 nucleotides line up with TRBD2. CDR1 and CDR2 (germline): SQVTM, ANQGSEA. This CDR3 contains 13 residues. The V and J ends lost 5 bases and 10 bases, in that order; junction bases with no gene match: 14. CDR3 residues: CSVPRGEGRGQYF. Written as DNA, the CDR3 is TGCAGCGTTCCCCGGGGGGAGGGAAGGGGTCAGTACTTC.

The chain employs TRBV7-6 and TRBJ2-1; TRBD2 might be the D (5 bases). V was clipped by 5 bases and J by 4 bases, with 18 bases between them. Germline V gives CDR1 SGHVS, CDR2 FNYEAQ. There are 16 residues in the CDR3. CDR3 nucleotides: TGTGCCAGCAGCCCTTACAGCGGACCTAAATACAATGAGCAGTTCTTC. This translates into CASSPYSGPKYNEQFF.

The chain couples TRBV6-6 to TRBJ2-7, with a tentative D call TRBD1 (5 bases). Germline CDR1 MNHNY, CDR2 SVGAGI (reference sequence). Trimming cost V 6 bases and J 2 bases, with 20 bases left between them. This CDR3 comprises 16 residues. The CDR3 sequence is CASSLNPPQVTYEQYF. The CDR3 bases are TGTGCCAGCAGCCTCAATCCCCCACAGGTCACCTACGAGCAGTACTTC.

CDR3 in amino acids: CASSFDRRYNEQFF. CDR3 bases: TGTGCCAGCAGCTTCGACAGGCGATACAATGAGCAGTTCTTC. The chain carries TRBV11-2 and TRBJ2-1; possible D gene TRBD1, 6 bases. Germline CDR1 and CDR2: SGHAT and FQNNGV. Between the trimmed V and J ends, which lost 3 bases and 4 bases, there was a span of 10 bases. This CDR3 has 14 residues.

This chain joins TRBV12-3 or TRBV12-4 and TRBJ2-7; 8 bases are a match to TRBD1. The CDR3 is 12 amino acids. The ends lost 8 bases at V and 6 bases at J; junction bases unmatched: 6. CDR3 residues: CASGSDRGEQYF. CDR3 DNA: TGTGCCAGCGGGAGCGACAGGGGCGAGCAGTACTTC.

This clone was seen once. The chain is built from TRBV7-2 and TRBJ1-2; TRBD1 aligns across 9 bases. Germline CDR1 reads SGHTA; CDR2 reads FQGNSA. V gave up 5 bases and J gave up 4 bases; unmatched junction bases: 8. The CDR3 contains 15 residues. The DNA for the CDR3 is TGTGCCAGCAGCAATACCGGGACAGGGCCCTATGGCTACACCTTC. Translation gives CASSNTGTGPYGYTF.

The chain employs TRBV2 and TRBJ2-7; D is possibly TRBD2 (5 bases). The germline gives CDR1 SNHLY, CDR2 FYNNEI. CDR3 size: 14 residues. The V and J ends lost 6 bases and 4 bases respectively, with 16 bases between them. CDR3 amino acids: CASRRRQELYEQYF. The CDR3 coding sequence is TGTGCCAGCAGACGGAGGCAGGAGCTTTACGAGCAGTACTTC.

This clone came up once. Here the CDR3 DNA reads TGCGCCAGCAGTAAAACCCCCACTCCGGACTCCGAGCAGTACTTC. It is translated as CASSKTPTPDSEQYF. This chain uses TRBV10-2 with TRBJ2-7, with a tentative D call TRBD2 (5 bases). Looked up from germline, CDR1 is WSHSY and CDR2 is SAAADI. Trimming left V 5 bases short and J 6 bases short, with 20 bases between. The CDR3 extends over 15 amino acids.